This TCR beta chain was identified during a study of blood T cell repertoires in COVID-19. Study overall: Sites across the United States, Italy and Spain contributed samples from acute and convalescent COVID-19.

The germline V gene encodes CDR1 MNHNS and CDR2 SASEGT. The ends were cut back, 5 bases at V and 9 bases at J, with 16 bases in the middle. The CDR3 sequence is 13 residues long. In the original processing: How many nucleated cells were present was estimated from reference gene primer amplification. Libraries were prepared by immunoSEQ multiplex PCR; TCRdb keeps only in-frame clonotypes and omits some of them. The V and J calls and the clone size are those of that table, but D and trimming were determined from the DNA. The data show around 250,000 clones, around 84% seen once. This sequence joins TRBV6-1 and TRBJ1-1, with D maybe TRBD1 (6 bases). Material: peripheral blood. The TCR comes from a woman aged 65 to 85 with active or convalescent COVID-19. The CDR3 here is CASSPNRGGKAFF. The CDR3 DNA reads TGTGCCAGCAGTCCTAATAGAGGGGGTAAAGCTTTCTTT.